The sequence of this TCR beta chain was determined in a study of T cells after yellow fever vaccination. One entry per CDR3 protein, called by TCRdb with MiXCR from the 5' RACE reads. Of 250,000 to 350,000 distinct CDR3 sequences listed, roughly 8.7% were seen once; the top ten hold 3% to 3.5%. The germline V gene has CDR1 SNHLY and CDR2 FYNNEI. CDR3 size: 13 residues. Deletions cut 10 bases from V and 2 bases from J, with 13 bases between. Sequences were derived from CD4+ T cells sorted from PBMCs, sampled 5 days after the yellow fever booster vaccination. This chain links TRBV2 with TRBJ2-3; possibly TRBD2 for D (5 bases). This receptor was taken from a man between 18 and 29 years old who received the YFV17D yellow fever vaccine. The CDR3 region is CATAGEFTDTQYF. CDR3 DNA sequence: TGTGCCACGGCTGGGGAGTTCACAGATACGCAGTATTTT.